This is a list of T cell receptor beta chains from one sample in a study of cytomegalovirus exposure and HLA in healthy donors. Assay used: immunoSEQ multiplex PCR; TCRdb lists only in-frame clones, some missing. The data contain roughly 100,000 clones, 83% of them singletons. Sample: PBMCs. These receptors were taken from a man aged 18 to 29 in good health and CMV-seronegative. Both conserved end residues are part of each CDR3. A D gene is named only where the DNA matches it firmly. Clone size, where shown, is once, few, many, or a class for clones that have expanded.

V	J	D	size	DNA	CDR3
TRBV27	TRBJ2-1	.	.	TGTGCCAGCACCGACCCCCGCGGGAACTACAATGAGCAGTTCTTC	CASTDPRGNYNEQFF
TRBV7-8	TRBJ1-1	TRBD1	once	TGTGCCAGCAGTTTACCGGGACAGGGGGCAGAGAACACTGAAGCTTTCTTT	CASSLPGQGAENTEAFF
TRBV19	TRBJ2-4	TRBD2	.	TGTGCCGCCGCCTTAGCGGGTTCCCATCCGTTAGCCAAAAACATTCAGTACTTC	CAAALAGSHPLAKNIQYF
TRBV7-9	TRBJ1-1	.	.	TGTGCCAGCAGCCCGGGGGGCGGGGACACTGAAGCTTTCTTT	CASSPGGGDTEAFF
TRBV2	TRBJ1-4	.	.	TGTGCCAGCAGTGAACCCGGACTGGGCCGAGAAAAACTGTTTTTT	CASSEPGLGREKLFF
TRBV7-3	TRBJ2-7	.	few	TGTGCCAGCAGCCCATTGCGAGAGTCCGAGCAGTACTTC	CASSPLRESEQYF
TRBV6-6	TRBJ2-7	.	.	TGTGCCAGCAGTTACGGGCGGGACGCCTACGAGCAGTACTTC	CASSYGRDAYEQYF
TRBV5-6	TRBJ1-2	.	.	TGTGCCAGCTCCCCACGAGGGGGAAAAATAAACTATGGCTACACCTTC	CASSPRGGKINYGYTF
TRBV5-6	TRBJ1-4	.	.	TGTGCCAGCAGCTTTGGACAGCCTAATGAAAAACTGTTTTTT	CASSFGQPNEKLFF
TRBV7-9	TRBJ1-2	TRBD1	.	TGTGCCAGCAGCTTAGACCCCTGGGCAGGGGGCGGCTACACCTTC	CASSLDPWAGGGYTF
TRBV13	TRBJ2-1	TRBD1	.	TGTGCCAGCAGCCCAATGACAGGGGGCAATGAGCAGTTCTTC	CASSPMTGGNEQFF
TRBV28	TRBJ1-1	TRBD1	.	TGTGCCAGCAGCCGAACTTGGACAGGCTTGAACACTGAAGCTTTCTTT	CASSRTWTGLNTEAFF
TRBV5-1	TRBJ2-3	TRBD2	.	TGCGCCAGCAGCCCCCGGACTAGCGGTCCTGCATTCACAGATACGCAGTATTTT	CASSPRTSGPAFTDTQYF
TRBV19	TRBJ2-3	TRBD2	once	TGTGCCAGTCAGCGGGAGGGCACAGATACGCAGTATTTT	CASQREGTDTQYF
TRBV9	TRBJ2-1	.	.	TGTGCCAGCAGCAGACAGGTAGCCTACAATGAGCAGTTCTTC	CASSRQVAYNEQFF
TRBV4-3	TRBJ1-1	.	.	TGCGCCAGCAGCCAAGGTTTTGCGGGGGCCTTCACTGAAGCTTTCTTT	CASSQGFAGAFTEAFF
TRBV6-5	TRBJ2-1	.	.	TGTGCCAGCAGTTACGCCGGGAGTAGCAATGAGCAGTTCTTC	CASSYAGSSNEQFF
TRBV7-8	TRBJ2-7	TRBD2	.	TGTGCCAGCAGCTTACTAGCGGGAGTCTACGAGCAGTACTTC	CASSLLAGVYEQYF
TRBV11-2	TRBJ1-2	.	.	TGTGCCAGCAGCCTCGGAGACAGTATCTATGGCTACACCTTC	CASSLGDSIYGYTF
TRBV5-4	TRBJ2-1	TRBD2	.	TGTGCCAGCAGCTTGGTTGGCGGGAGCTTCAATGAGCAGTTCTTC	CASSLVGGSFNEQFF
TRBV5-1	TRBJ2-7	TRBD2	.	TGCGCCAGCAGCCAGGAATTCCTAGCGGTTAAGCAGTACTTC	CASSQEFLAVKQYF
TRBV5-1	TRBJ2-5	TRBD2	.	TGCGCCAGCAGCTCCCTAGCGGGAAGTGGGACCCAGTACTTC	CASSSLAGSGTQYF
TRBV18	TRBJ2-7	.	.	TGTGCCAGCTCACGGGGGCCCCCAGCCTACGAGCAGTACTTC	CASSRGPPAYEQYF
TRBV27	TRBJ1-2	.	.	TGTGCCAGCAGCCCCCTGGGGAGTTTCGAGGGCTACACCTTC	CASSPLGSFEGYTF
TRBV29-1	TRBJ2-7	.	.	TGCAGCTTCAGCGTTCTAACCTACGAGCAGTACTTC	CSFSVLTYEQYF
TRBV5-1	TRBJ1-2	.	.	TGCGCCAGCAGCTTGGGGCAGGGCGGTGGCTACACCTTC	CASSLGQGGGYTF